This TCR beta chain came from a study of cytotoxic CD8 clonotypes in ibrutinib-treated CLL. Study details: Response material was collected after a median 12 months of treatment, range 6 to 36.

V was clipped by 1 base and J by 2 bases, with 16 bases between them. There are 17 residues in the CDR3. Germline CDR1 is MNHEY and CDR2 is SMNVEV (reference sequence). Findings and caveats of the study: At ibrutinib response, clonality increased, and at progression it declined back toward baseline. At baseline, clonality was higher than in age-matched healthy donors and correlated with CD8+ counts.

With respect to this clone: Its antigen is currently unknown.

Repertoires were generated with immunoSEQ multiplex PCR, while TCRdb's copy carries only in-frame clones and drops some. The profile covers hundreds of thousands of clones, with 60% to 75% appearing a single time and 15% taken by the ten largest. The clonotype comes from a human donor with chronic lymphocytic leukemia. This sequence joins TRBV27 and TRBJ2-3, with D perhaps TRBD2 (6 bases). Sequencing was performed on PBMCs, taken after 24 months of ibrutinib treatment. CDR3 DNA: TGTGCCAGCAGTTTATTTGGGACTGGGGGATACACAGATACGCAGTATTTT. Protein sequence: CASSLFGTGGYTDTQYF.